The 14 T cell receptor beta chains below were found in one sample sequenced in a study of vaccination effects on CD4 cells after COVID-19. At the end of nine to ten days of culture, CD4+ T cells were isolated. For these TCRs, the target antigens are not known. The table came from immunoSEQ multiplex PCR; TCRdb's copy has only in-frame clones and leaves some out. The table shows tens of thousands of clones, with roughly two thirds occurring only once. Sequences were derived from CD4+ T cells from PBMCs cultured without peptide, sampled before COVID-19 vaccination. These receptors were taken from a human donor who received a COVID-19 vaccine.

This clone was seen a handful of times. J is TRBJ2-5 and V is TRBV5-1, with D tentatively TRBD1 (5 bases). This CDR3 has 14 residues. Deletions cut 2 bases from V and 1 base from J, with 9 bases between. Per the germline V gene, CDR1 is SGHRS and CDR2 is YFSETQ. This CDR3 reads CASSFRGTQETQYF. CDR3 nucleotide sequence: TGCGCCAGCAGCTTTAGGGGTACCCAAGAGACCCAGTACTTC.

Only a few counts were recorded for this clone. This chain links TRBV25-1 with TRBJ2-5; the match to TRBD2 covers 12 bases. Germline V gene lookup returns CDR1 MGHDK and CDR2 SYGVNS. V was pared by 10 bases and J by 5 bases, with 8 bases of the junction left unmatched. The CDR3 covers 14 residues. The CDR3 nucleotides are TGTGCCACCAGACTAGCGGGGGCCTGGGAGACCCAGTACTTC. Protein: CATRLAGAWETQYF.

This CDR3 is CASSEDRNTIYF. The CDR3 nucleotides read TGTGCCAGCAGTGAAGACAGAAACACCATATATTTT. The chain uses TRBV6-1 and TRBJ1-3; D is unresolved. Germline assignment: CDR1 MNHNS and CDR2 SASEGT. Trimming cost V 1 base and J 5 bases, with 3 bases left between them. The CDR3 length is 12 residues.

Here the CDR3 DNA reads TGTGCCAGCTCTACCAGTTCGGAGAGCTCCTACGAGCAGTACTTC. It codes for CASSTSSESSYEQYF. The chain carries TRBV18 and TRBJ2-7; D is unclear. Germline CDR1 is KGHSH and CDR2 is LQKENI. The CDR3 contains 15 residues. The ends were cut back, 6 bases at V and 0 bases at J, with 15 bases in the middle.

The CDR3 DNA sequence: TGTGCCAGCAGCGTCTCCTCAGGGCCCTACGAGCAGTACTTC. This sequence encodes CASSVSSGPYEQYF. This chain links TRBV9 with TRBJ2-7; D perhaps matches TRBD1 (5 bases). CDR3 length: 14 amino acids. V was clipped by 2 bases and J by 2 bases, with 11 bases between them. Germline CDR1 SGDLS, CDR2 YYNGEE.

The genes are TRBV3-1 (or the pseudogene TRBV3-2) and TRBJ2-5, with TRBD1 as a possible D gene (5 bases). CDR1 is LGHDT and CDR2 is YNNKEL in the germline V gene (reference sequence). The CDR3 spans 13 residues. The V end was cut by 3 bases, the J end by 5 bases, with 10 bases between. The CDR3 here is CASSQGPGETQYF. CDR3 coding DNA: TGTGCCAGCAGCCAGGGGCCCGGGGAGACCCAGTACTTC.

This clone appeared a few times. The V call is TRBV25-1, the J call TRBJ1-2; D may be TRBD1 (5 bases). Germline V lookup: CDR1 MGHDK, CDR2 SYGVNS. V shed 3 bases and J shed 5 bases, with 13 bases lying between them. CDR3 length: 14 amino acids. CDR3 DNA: TGTGCCAGCAGTGAGCAGGGAGCCCTATATGGCTACACCTTC. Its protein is CASSEQGALYGYTF.

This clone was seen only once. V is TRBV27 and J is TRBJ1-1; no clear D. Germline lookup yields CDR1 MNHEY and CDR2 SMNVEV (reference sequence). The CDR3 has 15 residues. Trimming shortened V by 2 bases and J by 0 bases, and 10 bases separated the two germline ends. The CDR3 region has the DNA TGTGCCAGCAGTTTAGGAGGGCTGTTGAACACTGAAGCTTTCTTT. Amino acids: CASSLGGLLNTEAFF.

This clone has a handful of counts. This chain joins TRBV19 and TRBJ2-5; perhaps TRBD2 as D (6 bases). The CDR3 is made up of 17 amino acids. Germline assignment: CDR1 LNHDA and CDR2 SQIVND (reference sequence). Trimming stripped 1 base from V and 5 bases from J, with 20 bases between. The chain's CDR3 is CASSIAGRDRGDETQYF. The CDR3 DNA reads TGTGCCAGTAGTATAGCCGGTAGGGACCGCGGGGATGAGACCCAGTACTTC.

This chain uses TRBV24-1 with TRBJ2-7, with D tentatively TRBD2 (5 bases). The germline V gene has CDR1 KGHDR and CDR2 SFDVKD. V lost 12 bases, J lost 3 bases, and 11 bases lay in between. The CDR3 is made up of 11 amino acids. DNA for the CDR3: TGTGCCGAGGGTAGCCACTACGAGCAGTACTTC. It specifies CAEGSHYEQYF.

For the CDR3, the DNA is TGTGCCAGCTCACCAACCGGGACTTATAGCACAGATACGCAGTATTTT. It translates to CASSPTGTYSTDTQYF. This chain connects TRBV18 to TRBJ2-3; TRBD2 might be the D (6 bases). CDR1 KGHSH and CDR2 LQKENI come from the germline V gene. The CDR3 has 16 amino acids. The V end was cut by 2 bases, the J end by 0 bases, with 12 bases between. The complete variable domain, with remaining parts taken from reference TRBV18 and TRBJ2-3, reads NAGVMQNPRHLVRRRGQEARLRCSPMKGHSHVYWYRQLPEEGLKFMVYLQKENIIDESGMPKERFSAEFPKEGPSILRIQQVVRGDSAAYFCASSPTGTYSTDTQYFGPGTRLTVL.

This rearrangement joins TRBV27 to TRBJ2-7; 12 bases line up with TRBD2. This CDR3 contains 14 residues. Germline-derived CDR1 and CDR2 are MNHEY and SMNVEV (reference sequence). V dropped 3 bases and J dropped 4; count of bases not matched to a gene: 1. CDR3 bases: TGTGCCAGCAGTTTGACTAGCGGGAGTTACGAGCAGTACTTC. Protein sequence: CASSLTSGSYEQYF.

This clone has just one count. The DNA for the CDR3 is TGTGCCTGGAGTGCTGGGGCGCTAAGGGGTACGCAGTATTTT. As protein: CAWSAGALRGTQYF. The rearrangement links TRBV30 to TRBJ2-3, with D possibly matching TRBD1 (5 bases). Trimming took off 1 base at V and 8 bases at J, with 16 bases between the two ends. Germline values: CDR1 GTSNPN, CDR2 SVGIG (reference sequence). The CDR3 covers 14 residues.

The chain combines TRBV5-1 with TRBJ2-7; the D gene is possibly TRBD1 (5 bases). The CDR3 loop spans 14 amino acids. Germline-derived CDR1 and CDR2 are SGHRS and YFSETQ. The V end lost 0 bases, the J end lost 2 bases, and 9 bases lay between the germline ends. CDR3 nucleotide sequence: TGCGCCAGCAGCTTGGATCAGGGAACCTACGAGCAGTACTTC. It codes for CASSLDQGTYEQYF. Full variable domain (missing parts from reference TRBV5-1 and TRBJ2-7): KAGVTQTPRYLIKTRGQQVTLSCSPISGHRSVSWYQQTPGQGLQFLFEYFSETQRNKGNFPGRFSGRQFSNSRSEMNVSTLELGDSALYLCASSLDQGTYEQYFGPGTRLTVT.